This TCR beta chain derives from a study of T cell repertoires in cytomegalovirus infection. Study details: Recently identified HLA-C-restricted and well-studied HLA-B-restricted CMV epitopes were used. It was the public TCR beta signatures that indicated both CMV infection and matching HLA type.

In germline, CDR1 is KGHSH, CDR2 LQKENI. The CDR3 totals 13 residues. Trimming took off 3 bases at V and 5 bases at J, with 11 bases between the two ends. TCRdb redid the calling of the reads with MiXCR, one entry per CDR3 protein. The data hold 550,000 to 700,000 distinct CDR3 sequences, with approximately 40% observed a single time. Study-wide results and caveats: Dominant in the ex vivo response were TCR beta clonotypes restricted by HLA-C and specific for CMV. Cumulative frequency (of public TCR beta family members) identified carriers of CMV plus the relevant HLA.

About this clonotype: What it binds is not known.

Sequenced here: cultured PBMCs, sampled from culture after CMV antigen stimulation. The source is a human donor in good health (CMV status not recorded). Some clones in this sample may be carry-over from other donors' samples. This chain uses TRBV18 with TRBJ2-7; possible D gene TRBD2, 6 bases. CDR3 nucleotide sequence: TGTGCCAGCTCACCGGGGGGAAAAAACGAGCAGTACTTC. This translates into CASSPGGKNEQYF.